What follows are 10 T cell receptor beta chains derived from one specimen sequenced in a study of T-cell memory formation after mild COVID-19. MiXCR was run by TCRdb on the 5' RACE reads, yielding one entry per CDR3 protein. The sample lists roughly 310,000 distinct CDR3 sequences; more than 15% were seen once. Input material: PBMCs or a T cell subset sorted from them (not recorded which). The receptor source for this set is a young man who had mild COVID-19 (a few samples of this study predate the infection). Cell type and time point are not known.

This chain uses TRBV6-5 with TRBJ2-3; D is possibly TRBD2 (6 bases). This CDR3 contains 12 residues. The germline CDR1 and CDR2 sequences are MNHEY and SVGAGI. Trimming left V 7 bases short and J 6 bases short, with 11 bases between. In DNA, the CDR3 is TGTGCCAGCACCGGGGGTTCGGATACGCAGTATTTT. It is translated as CASTGGSDTQYF.

The chain has TRBV20-1 and TRBJ1-6; D unresolved. The germline gives CDR1 DFQATT, CDR2 SNEGSKA (reference sequence). The CDR3 length is 14 residues. V gave up 1 base and J gave up 3 bases, with 7 bases separating them. In DNA form, the CDR3 reads TGCAGTGCTAGAGGGCGGCGCTATAATTCACCCCTCCACTTT. Translated: CSARGRRYNSPLHF.

The chain recombines TRBV20-1 with TRBJ2-3; 10 bases are a match to TRBD2. J was trimmed by 2 bases and V by 1 base; bases with no gene match: 6. Germline CDR1 reads DFQATT; CDR2 reads SNEGSKA (reference sequence). The CDR3 has 16 amino acids. This CDR3 reads CSARVRLAGVTDTQYF. The DNA for the CDR3 is TGCAGTGCTAGAGTCCGCCTAGCGGGGGTCACAGATACGCAGTATTTT.

The chain joins TRBV5-1 to TRBJ2-3; D uncertain. CDR1 is SGHRS, CDR2 YFSETQ, per germline. This CDR3 is 14 amino acids long. With 3 bases removed from V and 4 bases from J, the gap between germline ends came to 12 bases. The CDR3 region is CASSSNRAPDTQYF. In DNA form, the CDR3 reads TGCGCCAGCAGCTCTAACAGAGCCCCAGATACGCAGTATTTT.

A single count supports this clonotype. This chain joins TRBV30 and TRBJ1-4; no definite D call. The V gene lost 7 bases and the J gene lost 7 bases, with 13 bases spanning the gap. The CDR3 covers 12 residues. CDR1 GTSNPN and CDR2 SVGIG come from the germline V gene (reference sequence). For the CDR3, the DNA is TGTGCCTCCTCGGGTTTGCGTGAAAAACTGTTTTTT. Protein: CASSGLREKLFF.

In this sample, this clonotype turned up many times. The chain uses TRBV9 and TRBJ2-3, with D unclear. This CDR3 is built from 14 residues. Germline assignment: CDR1 SGDLS and CDR2 YYNGEE. V was pared by 0 bases and J by 1 base, with 6 bases between. CDR3 loop: CASSVGVGTDTQYF. CDR3 DNA: TGTGCCAGCAGCGTAGGGGTGGGCACAGATACGCAGTATTTT.

The rearrangement joins TRBV4-1 to TRBJ2-1; TRBD2 agrees at 8 bases. V lost 2 bases and J lost 8; bases outside the gene matches: 23. CDR1 MGHRA and CDR2 YSYEKL come from the germline V gene. This CDR3 is 20 amino acids long. For the CDR3, the DNA is TGCGCCAGCAGCCAATATCCGACCTCCGATATAGCGGGGATTCACGATGAGCAGTTCTTC. Translation gives CASSQYPTSDIAGIHDEQFF.

This clonotype appeared many times. V is TRBV5-1 and J is TRBJ1-2, with TRBD1 matching over 7 bases. This CDR3 contains 15 residues. With V trimmed by 2 bases and J by 3 bases, 7 bases remained unmatched. Germline V lookup: CDR1 SGHRS, CDR2 YFSETQ. CDR3 DNA: TGCGCCAGCAGCTTACAGGGGACCCTCGACTATGGCTACACCTTC. Translated, it gives CASSLQGTLDYGYTF.

This clonotype has just a few counts. This sequence joins TRBV2 and TRBJ1-5; TRBD1 agrees at 7 bases. The CDR3 is made up of 16 amino acids. V lost 4 bases to trimming and J lost 0 bases; unmatched junction nucleotides: 6. Germline-derived CDR1 and CDR2 are SNHLY and FYNNEI. This CDR3 reads CASSADRRYSNQPQHF. CDR3 DNA: TGTGCCAGCAGTGCGGACAGGAGATATAGCAATCAGCCCCAGCATTTT.

The chain recombines TRBV5-8 with TRBJ2-1; a weak D match, TRBD2 (6 bases). Germline V CDR1 and CDR2: SGHTS, YDEGEE. This CDR3 region has 12 residues. Trimming shortened V by 2 bases and J by 6 bases, and 6 bases separated the two germline ends. The DNA of the CDR3 is TGTGCCAGCAGCTTCGGGGGCAATGAGCAGTTCTTC. Its protein is CASSFGGNEQFF.